Listed below are T cell receptor beta chains from one sample, sequenced in a study of T cells after yellow fever vaccination. TCRdb passed the 5' RACE reads through MiXCR, listing each CDR3 protein once. The sample has hundreds of thousands of distinct CDR3 sequences; 4.1% are singletons. Source: PBMCs, taken 5 days after the yellow fever booster vaccination. These receptors all stem from a man aged 18 to 29 who received the YFV17D yellow fever vaccine. The CDR3 runs from the conserved cysteine through the conserved F or W. D genes are given only for firm matches. Clone size appears in some rows only: once, few, many, or a class for an expanded clone.

size: few; V: TRBV6-6; D: TRBD2; J: TRBJ2-3; DNA: TGTGCCAGCAGTTACGGGCTAGCGGGGGGCGAAGATACGCAGTATTTT; CDR3: CASSYGLAGGEDTQYF
size: few; V: TRBV20-1; D: -; J: TRBJ2-1; DNA: TGCAGTGCTAGAGTAGGGTGGGGCACCTACAATGAGCAGTTCTTC; CDR3: CSARVGWGTYNEQFF
size: -; V: TRBV4-3; D: -; J: TRBJ2-5; DNA: TGCGCCAGCAGCCAAGAATATGGGGCCCAAGAGACCCAGTACTTC; CDR3: CASSQEYGAQETQYF
size: -; V: TRBV7-2; D: TRBD1; J: TRBJ1-5; DNA: TGTGCCAGCAGCCCAGGGGGGGGAAGCAATCAGCCCCAGCATTTT; CDR3: CASSPGGGSNQPQHF
size: many; V: TRBV20-1; D: -; J: TRBJ2-1; DNA: TGCAGTGCTAGTTATAGCGCAGGCCACAATGAGCAGTTCTTC; CDR3: CSASYSAGHNEQFF
size: many; V: TRBV20-1; D: TRBD1; J: TRBJ2-5; DNA: TGCAGTGCTCCGGACAGGGGGACCCAGTACTTC; CDR3: CSAPDRGTQYF
size: -; V: TRBV5-1; D: TRBD1; J: TRBJ1-6; DNA: TGCGCCAGCAGCTTAGGACAGGGACGAGAGGCCCTCCACTTT; CDR3: CASSLGQGREALHF
size: -; V: TRBV4-1; D: -; J: TRBJ2-1; DNA: TGCGCCAGCAGCCAAGCGTCGGGGTACAATGAGCAGTTCTTC; CDR3: CASSQASGYNEQFF
size: many; V: TRBV28; D: -; J: TRBJ1-6; DNA: TGTGCCAGCAGACCTTGGTCCCTGGAAAATTCACCCCTCCACTTT; CDR3: CASRPWSLENSPLHF
size: many; V: TRBV4-3; D: -; J: TRBJ1-3; DNA: TGCGCCAGCAGCCAAGGAGCCAGGGGCTCTGGAAACACCATATATTTT; CDR3: CASSQGARGSGNTIYF
size: many; V: TRBV27; D: TRBD1; J: TRBJ2-1; DNA: TGTGCCAGCAGTTTTCAACGGGACAGCTACAATGAGCAGTTCTTC; CDR3: CASSFQRDSYNEQFF
size: -; V: TRBV7-2; D: TRBD2; J: TRBJ2-1; DNA: TGTGCCAGCCAGCGGGGAAACTACAATGAGCAGTTCTTC; CDR3: CASQRGNYNEQFF
size: -; V: TRBV5-1; D: TRBD1; J: TRBJ2-7; DNA: TGCGCCAGCAACTCCGGGACAGCCTCCTACGAGCAGTACTTC; CDR3: CASNSGTASYEQYF
size: few; V: TRBV24-1; D: TRBD1; J: TRBJ2-5; DNA: TGTGCCACCAGTGATCCAAGGGGGCTAGGTGAGACCCAGTACTTC; CDR3: CATSDPRGLGETQYF
size: -; V: TRBV29-1; D: -; J: TRBJ2-1; DNA: TGCAGCGTTTTTAGGACACCAATAGGGAATGAGCAGTTCTTC; CDR3: CSVFRTPIGNEQFF
size: many; V: TRBV6-2/TRBV6-3; D: -; J: TRBJ2-5; DNA: TGTGCCAGCAGCCCAGGGGCTGAGACCCAGTACTTC; CDR3: CASSPGAETQYF
size: many; V: TRBV29-1; D: -; J: TRBJ1-2; DNA: TGCAGCGTTGATAGGGCCCCAGGCGAAGACTATGGCTACACCTTC; CDR3: CSVDRAPGEDYGYTF
size: few; V: TRBV6-5; D: TRBD1; J: TRBJ1-1; DNA: TGTGCCAGCAGTTTACTTCCCGGTGTGACAGGGGAGAACACTGAAGCTTTCTTT; CDR3: CASSLLPGVTGENTEAFF
size: -; V: TRBV4-3; D: -; J: TRBJ2-4; DNA: TGCGCCAGCAGCCAAGCCAACCTCCCAGGGGCCCTAAACATTCAGTACTTC; CDR3: CASSQANLPGALNIQYF
size: -; V: TRBV7-2; D: -; J: TRBJ2-3; DNA: TGTGCCAGCAGCTCCCCTTTTGGGGGGCGAATCACAGATACGCAGTATTTT; CDR3: CASSSPFGGRITDTQYF
size: -; V: TRBV4-3; D: TRBD1; J: TRBJ2-3; DNA: TGCGCCAGCAGCCAAGAATTTTTCAGGGGGCTACGCTATTTT; CDR3: CASSQEFFRGLRYF
size: few; V: TRBV20-1; D: -; J: TRBJ2-3; DNA: TGCAGTGCTAACGACCCCGGGGGGCCGGGAGATACGCAGTATTTT; CDR3: CSANDPGGPGDTQYF
size: -; V: TRBV11-2; D: -; J: TRBJ2-2; DNA: TGTGCCAGCAGCTTAACGACAGCGAACGGGGAGCTGTTTTTT; CDR3: CASSLTTANGELFF
size: many; V: TRBV4-3; D: TRBD1; J: TRBJ2-1; DNA: TGCGCCAGCAGCCAAGGTTTCGACAGGGCCTCCTACAATGAGCAGTTCTTC; CDR3: CASSQGFDRASYNEQFF
size: -; V: TRBV7-9; D: TRBD1; J: TRBJ2-2; DNA: TGTGCCAGCAGCTTACAAGGGACAGTCAACACCGGGGAGCTGTTTTTT; CDR3: CASSLQGTVNTGELFF
size: -; V: TRBV5-1; D: -; J: TRBJ2-6; DNA: TGCGCCAGCAGCTCTTCCTCGGGGATTGGGGCCAACGTCCTGACTTTC; CDR3: CASSSSSGIGANVLTF
size: -; V: TRBV20-1; D: -; J: TRBJ2-3; DNA: TGCAGTGCTAGAGAGCGGGGAGCGAGGGATACGCAGTATTTT; CDR3: CSARERGARDTQYF
size: -; V: TRBV7-2; D: -; J: TRBJ1-5; DNA: TGTGCCAGCAGCTTAGAATATCAGCCCCAGCATTTT; CDR3: CASSLEYQPQHF
size: few; V: TRBV4-3; D: -; J: TRBJ2-2; DNA: TGCGCCAGCAGCCAAGATATCGAGACCGGGGAGCTGTTTTTT; CDR3: CASSQDIETGELFF
size: few; V: TRBV6-1; D: -; J: TRBJ1-2; DNA: TGTGCCAGCAGTGCTCTCCGGGGGAACGGCTATGGCTACACCTTC; CDR3: CASSALRGNGYGYTF
size: many; V: TRBV5-8; D: TRBD1; J: TRBJ2-3; DNA: TGTGCCAGCAGCTTGACAGGGGCGAACACAGATACGCAGTATTTT; CDR3: CASSLTGANTDTQYF
size: few; V: TRBV12-3/TRBV12-4; D: TRBD2; J: TRBJ2-3; DNA: TGTGCCAGCAGTTCCCCGGGGGGGAGGCCAGATACGCAGTATTTT; CDR3: CASSSPGGRPDTQYF
size: -; V: TRBV7-9; D: TRBD1; J: TRBJ2-3; DNA: TGTGCCAGCAGCTCTGGGACAGGGATCAGAGATACGCAGTATTTT; CDR3: CASSSGTGIRDTQYF
size: many; V: TRBV6-2/TRBV6-3; D: -; J: TRBJ2-1; DNA: TGTGCCAGCACTGGGACTCCGGGGAGATCCCGGTTCTTC; CDR3: CASTGTPGRSRFF
size: many; V: TRBV10-3; D: TRBD1; J: TRBJ1-6; DNA: TGTGCCATCAGTGAGGGACAGGGTGCAATACTCAATAATTCACCCCTCCACTTT; CDR3: CAISEGQGAILNNSPLHF
size: few; V: TRBV7-2; D: -; J: TRBJ2-2; DNA: TGTGCCAGCAGCCCGCTCTCGGGGGCTCTGAACACCGGGGAGCTGTTTTTT; CDR3: CASSPLSGALNTGELFF
size: -; V: TRBV4-3; D: TRBD1; J: TRBJ1-2; DNA: TGCGCCAGCAGCCAAGAAAGCAGGGGGATCGGCTACACCTTC; CDR3: CASSQESRGIGYTF